The 16 T cell receptor beta chains below come from one sample, sequenced in a study of a mutant IDH1 vaccine in newly diagnosed glioma. The data were produced by immunoSEQ multiplex PCR, yet TCRdb's version contains in-frame clones alone and is incomplete. The table records 52,000 or so clones, 75% to 85% of them present only once. Time point here: week 23, last vaccination. It was 300 ug of mutant IDH1 20-mer peptide that made up each vaccine dose, given with topical imiquimod. No cognate antigen is known for these TCRs. The sample in question was PBMCs, obtained from a glioma patient whose treatment included an IDH1 peptide vaccine. The receptors shown here come from a man aged 40-49 years with glioma.

This clone was recorded once. The chain is built from TRBV10-3 and TRBJ2-5; 9 bases map to TRBD2. CDR1 is ENHRY, CDR2 SYGVKD, per germline. The CDR3 runs to 17 residues. J was trimmed by 5 bases and V by 0 bases; bases with no gene match: 10. In nucleotides, the CDR3 is TGTGCCATCAGTGAGTCGACAATGGCGGGGGGGCTTGAGACCCAGTACTTC. It translates to CAISESTMAGGLETQYF.

This clone was observed a single time. This chain links TRBV6-1 with TRBJ1-2; 8 bases line up with TRBD1. Germline V lookup: CDR1 MNHNS, CDR2 SASEGT. This CDR3 is 14 amino acids long. With 6 bases clipped from V and 3 bases from J, the junction kept 6 bases outside the gene matches. In DNA form, the CDR3 reads TGTGCCAGCAGCCAGGGGGCAGGTGACTATGGCTACACCTTC. Translating it yields CASSQGAGDYGYTF.

The chain carries TRBV13 and TRBJ2-5, with TRBD1 identical over 10 bases. CDR3 length: 16 residues. V lost 4 bases to trimming and J lost 2 bases; unmatched junction nucleotides: 7. Germline V CDR1 and CDR2: PRHDT, FYEKMQ (reference sequence). CDR3 amino acids: CASSYRQGAAQETQYF. Here the CDR3 DNA reads TGTGCCAGCAGCTATCGACAGGGGGCAGCGCAAGAGACCCAGTACTTC.

V gene TRBV30 combines with J gene TRBJ1-5; D uncertain. The germline V and J ends were trimmed by 0 bases and 2 bases, with 2 bases remaining between them. Germline CDR1 reads GTSNPN; CDR2 reads SVGIG (reference sequence). CDR3 length: 12 amino acids. The CDR3 loop reads CAWSVRNQPQHF. The CDR3 nucleotides read TGTGCCTGGAGTGTTCGCAATCAGCCCCAGCATTTT. Full variable domain (remainder filled in from reference TRBV30 and TRBJ1-5): SQTIHQWPATLVQPVGSPLSLECTVEGTSNPNLYWYRQAAGRGLQLLFYSVGIGQISSEVPQNLSASRPQDRQFILSSKKLLLSDSGFYLCAWSVRNQPQHFGDGTRLSIL.

V usage is TRBV5-1 and J usage is TRBJ2-1; 10 nucleotides align to TRBD2. The length of the CDR3 is 15 residues. The V gene's germline CDR1 is SGHRS and CDR2 YFSETQ. Trimming cost V 4 bases and J 0 bases; bases outside gene matches: 1. The CDR3: CASSPSGSSYNEQFF. CDR3 DNA: TGCGCCAGCAGCCCTAGCGGGAGCTCCTACAATGAGCAGTTCTTC.

The chain couples TRBV9 to TRBJ1-2; TRBD1 is a possible D gene (6 bases). From germline, CDR1 is SGDLS and CDR2 YYNGEE. The CDR3 has 14 residues. V lost 4 bases and J lost 5, with 15 bases in between. The CDR3 sequence is CASSRATGGYGYTF. The DNA of the CDR3 is TGTGCCAGCAGCAGGGCGACAGGAGGATATGGCTACACCTTC. Variable domain in full (rest from reference TRBV9 and TRBJ1-2): DSGVTQTPKHLITATGQRVTLRCSPRSGDLSVYWYQQSLDQGLQFLIQYYNGEERAKGNILERFSAQQFPDLHSELNLSSLELGDSALYFCASSRATGGYGYTFGSGTRLTVV.

The chain has TRBV6-1 and TRBJ2-2, with 8 bases lining up with TRBD1. The trim removed 4 bases at V and 6 bases at J, leaving 16 bases unmatched. Germline V CDR1 and CDR2: MNHNS, SASEGT. The CDR3 covers 18 residues. This CDR3 reads CASSARPIGQGNPGELFF. For the CDR3, the DNA is TGTGCCAGCAGTGCCAGGCCGATCGGACAGGGTAACCCCGGGGAGCTGTTTTTT.

The chain has TRBV2 and TRBJ2-2; 8 nucleotides align to TRBD1. CDR1 is SNHLY, CDR2 FYNNEI, per germline. This CDR3 comprises 15 residues. Trimming cost V 6 bases and J 4 bases; bases outside gene matches: 7. This CDR3 reads CASSHGQGGTGELFF. The DNA for the CDR3 is TGTGCCAGCAGCCACGGACAGGGAGGCACCGGGGAGCTGTTTTTT.

The chain carries TRBV29-1 and TRBJ2-5, with 9 bases identical to TRBD1. The V gene's germline CDR1 is SQVTM and CDR2 ANQGSEA. The junction had 8 bases not matched to a gene; V was cut back by 4 bases and J by 5 bases. The CDR3 extends over 14 amino acids. The CDR3 sequence: CSVARTGARETQYF. Written as DNA, the CDR3 is TGCAGCGTTGCCCGGACAGGGGCCAGGGAGACCCAGTACTTC.

This sequence joins TRBV27 and TRBJ2-5; TRBD1 matches 7 bases. Trimming removed 5 bases from V and 4 bases from J; junction bases left unmatched: 7. CDR3 length equals 14 residues. Germline V gene data show CDR1 as MNHEY and CDR2 as SMNVEV (reference sequence). The CDR3 coding sequence is TGTGCCAGCAGTCTACAGGGGTGGGGAGAGACCCAGTACTTC. It translates to CASSLQGWGETQYF.

V gene TRBV19 combines with J gene TRBJ2-5; TRBD2 agrees at 9 bases. The CDR3 runs 16 residues. CDR1 LNHDA and CDR2 SQIVND come from the germline V gene (reference sequence). V dropped 3 bases and J dropped 2; count of bases not matched to a gene: 7. The CDR3 nucleotides read TGTGCCAGTAGTATGGGGCTAGCGGGGAGACAAGAGACCCAGTACTTC. Amino acids: CASSMGLAGRQETQYF.

The J gene is TRBJ1-5, the V gene TRBV6-4; a weak D match, TRBD1 (5 bases). The length of the CDR3 is 13 residues. Germline V gene data show CDR1 as MRHNA and CDR2 as SNTAGT. The V gene lost 5 bases and the J gene lost 3 bases, with 8 bases spanning the gap. CDR3 residues: CASSQGANQPQHF. In DNA, the CDR3 is TGTGCCAGCAGTCAGGGCGCCAATCAGCCCCAGCATTTT.

The chain uses TRBV27 and TRBJ2-4, with D perhaps TRBD1 or TRBD2 (6 bases each). Looked up from germline, CDR1 is MNHEY and CDR2 is SMNVEV (reference sequence). V lost 6 bases to trimming and J lost 7 bases, with 16 bases between them. CDR3 length: 14 amino acids. The CDR3 DNA reads TGTGCCAGCAGCCGGAGGGGGGCCAGGAACATTCAGTACTTC. Translated: CASSRRGARNIQYF.

CDR3 protein: CASSWVPRTGLGWTQYF. CDR3 sequence (DNA): TGTGCCAGCAGCTGGGTCCCTAGGACAGGGTTGGGTTGGACCCAGTACTTC. This rearrangement joins TRBV5-6 to TRBJ2-5; 8 positions match TRBD1. CDR1 and CDR2 from the germline V gene are SGHDT and YYEEEE. With 3 bases clipped from V and 7 bases from J, the junction kept 17 bases outside the gene matches. The CDR3 extends over 17 amino acids.

The chain recombines TRBV6-5 with TRBJ1-1; D perhaps matches TRBD1 (6 bases). Germline-derived CDR1 and CDR2 are MNHEY and SVGAGI. The V gene lost 6 bases and the J gene lost 6 bases, with 8 bases spanning the gap. The CDR3 contains 11 residues. DNA of the CDR3: TGTGCCAGCAGGTCAGGGGCTGAAGCTTTCTTT. This sequence encodes CASRSGAEAFF.

This rearrangement joins TRBV7-8 to TRBJ1-1; D is uncertain. The CDR3 covers 15 residues. Looked up from germline, CDR1 is SGHVS and CDR2 is FQNEAQ. Trimming took 5 bases from V and 1 from J, leaving 14 bases between them. DNA for the CDR3: TGTGCCAGCAGCCCAAGGTGGGCGGGGAACACTGAAGCTTTCTTT. Translation gives CASSPRWAGNTEAFF.